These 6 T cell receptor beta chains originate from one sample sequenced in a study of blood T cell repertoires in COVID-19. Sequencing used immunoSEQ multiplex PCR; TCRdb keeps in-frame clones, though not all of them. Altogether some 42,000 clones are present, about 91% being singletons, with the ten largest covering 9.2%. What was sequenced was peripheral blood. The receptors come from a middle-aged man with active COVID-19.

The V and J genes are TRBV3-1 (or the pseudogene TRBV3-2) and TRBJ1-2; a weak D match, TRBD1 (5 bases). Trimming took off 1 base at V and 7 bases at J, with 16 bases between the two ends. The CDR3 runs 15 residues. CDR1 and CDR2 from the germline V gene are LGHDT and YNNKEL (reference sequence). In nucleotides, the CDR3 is TGTGCCAGCAGCCAAGGTAACGCAGGGTTGCGTGGCTACACCTTC. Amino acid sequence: CASSQGNAGLRGYTF.

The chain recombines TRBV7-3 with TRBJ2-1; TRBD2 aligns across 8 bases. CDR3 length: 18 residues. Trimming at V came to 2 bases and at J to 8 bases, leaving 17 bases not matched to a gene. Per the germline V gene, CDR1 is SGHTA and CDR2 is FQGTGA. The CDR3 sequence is CASSLLRVDSGIWDEQFF. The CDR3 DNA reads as TGTGCCAGCAGCTTACTTAGGGTCGATAGCGGGATTTGGGATGAGCAGTTCTTC.

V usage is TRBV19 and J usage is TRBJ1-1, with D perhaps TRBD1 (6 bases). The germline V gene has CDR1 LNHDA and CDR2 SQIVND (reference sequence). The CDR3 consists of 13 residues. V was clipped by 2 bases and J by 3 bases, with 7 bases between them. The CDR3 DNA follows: TGTGCCAGTAGTATACAGGGGTACACTGAAGCTTTCTTT. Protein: CASSIQGYTEAFF. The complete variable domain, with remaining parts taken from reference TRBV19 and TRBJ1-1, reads DGGITQSPKYLFRKEGQNVTLSCEQNLNHDAMYWYRQDPGQGLRLIYYSQIVNDFQKGDIAEGYSVSREKKESFPLTVTSAQKNPTAFYLCASSIQGYTEAFFGQGTRLTVV.

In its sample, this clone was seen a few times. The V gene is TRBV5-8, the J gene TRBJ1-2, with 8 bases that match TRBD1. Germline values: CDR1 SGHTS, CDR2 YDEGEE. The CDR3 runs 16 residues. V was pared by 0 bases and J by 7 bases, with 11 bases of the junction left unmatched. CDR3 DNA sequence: TGTGCCAGCAGCTTGGGCCGGGCAGGGGGCTTCTCTGGCTACACCTTC. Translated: CASSLGRAGGFSGYTF. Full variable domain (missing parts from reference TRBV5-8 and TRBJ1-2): EAGVTQSPTHLIKTRGQQATLRCSPISGHTSVYWYQQALGLGLQFLLWYDEGEERNRGNFPPRFSGRQFPNYSSELNVNALELEDSALYLCASSLGRAGGFSGYTFGSGTRLTVV.

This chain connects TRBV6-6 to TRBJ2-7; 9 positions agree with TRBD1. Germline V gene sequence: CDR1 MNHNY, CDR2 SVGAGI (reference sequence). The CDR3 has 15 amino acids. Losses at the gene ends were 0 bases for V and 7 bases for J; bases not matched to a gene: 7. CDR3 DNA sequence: TGTGCCAGCAGTTACTCTCCACAGGGGGCGAGTGAGCAGTACTTC. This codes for CASSYSPQGASEQYF.

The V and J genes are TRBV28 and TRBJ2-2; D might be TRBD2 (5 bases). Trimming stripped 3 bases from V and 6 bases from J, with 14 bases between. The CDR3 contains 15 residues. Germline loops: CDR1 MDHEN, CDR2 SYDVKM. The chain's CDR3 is CASSFRGLWSGELFF. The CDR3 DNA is TGTGCCAGCAGTTTTCGGGGTTTGTGGTCCGGGGAGCTGTTTTTT. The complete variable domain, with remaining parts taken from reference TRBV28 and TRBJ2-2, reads DVKVTQSSRYLVKRTGEKVFLECVQDMDHENMFWYRQDPGLGLRLIYFSYDVKMKEKGDIPEGYSVSREKKERFSLILESASTNQTSMYLCASSFRGLWSGELFFGEGSRLTVL.